This TCR beta chain was captured by sequencing in a study of T cell changes during pregnancy in multiple sclerosis. Data came from immunoSEQ multiplex PCR; TCRdb stores just in-frame clones and leaves some out. The sample records about 93,000 clones, 91% being singletons. This CDR3 comprises 16 residues. The V and J ends lost 2 bases and 6 bases, in that order; junction bases with no gene match: 11. Germline CDR1 SGHDN, CDR2 FVKESK. The chain links TRBV14 to TRBJ1-2, with 8 bases lining up with TRBD1. The TCR was taken from a female donor in good health, enrolled as a control in a pregnancy study. The source material was peripheral blood, sampled after pregnancy. Here the CDR3 reads CASSQNPGQGGDGYTF. CDR3 nucleotides: TGTGCCAGCAGCCAAAATCCCGGACAGGGAGGAGATGGCTACACCTTC.